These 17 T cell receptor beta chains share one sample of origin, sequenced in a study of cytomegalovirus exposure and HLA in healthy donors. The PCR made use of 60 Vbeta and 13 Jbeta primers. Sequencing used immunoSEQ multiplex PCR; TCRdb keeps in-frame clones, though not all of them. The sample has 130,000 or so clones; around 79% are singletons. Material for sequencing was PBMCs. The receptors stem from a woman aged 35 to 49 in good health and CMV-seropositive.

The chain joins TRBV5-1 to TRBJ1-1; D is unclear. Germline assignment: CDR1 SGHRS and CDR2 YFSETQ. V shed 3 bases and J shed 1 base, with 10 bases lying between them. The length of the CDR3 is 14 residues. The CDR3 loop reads CASSSQTQNTEAFF. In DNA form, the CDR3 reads TGCGCCAGCAGCTCCCAGACACAGAACACTGAAGCTTTCTTT.

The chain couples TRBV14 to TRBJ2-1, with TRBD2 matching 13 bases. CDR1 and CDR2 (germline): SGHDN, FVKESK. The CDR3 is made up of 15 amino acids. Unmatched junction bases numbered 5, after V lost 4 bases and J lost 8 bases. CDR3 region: CASSPRLAGGDEQFF. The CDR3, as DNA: TGTGCCAGCAGCCCTCGACTAGCGGGAGGTGATGAGCAGTTCTTC.

Written as DNA, the CDR3 is TGTGCCAGTAGTGCACTCCAGGGGGCCGGCACAGATACGCAGTATTTT. Translating it yields CASSALQGAGTDTQYF. This chain links TRBV19 with TRBJ2-3, with 8 bases lining up with TRBD1. Germline V gene lookup returns CDR1 LNHDA and CDR2 SQIVND (reference sequence). The CDR3 is made up of 16 amino acids. V was clipped by 5 bases and J by 1 base; unmatched bases: 8.

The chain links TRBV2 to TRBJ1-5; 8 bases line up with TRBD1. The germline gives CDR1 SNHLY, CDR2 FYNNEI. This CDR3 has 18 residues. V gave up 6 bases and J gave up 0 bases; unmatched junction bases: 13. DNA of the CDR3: TGTGCCAGCAGCGGACAGGGCAGGCTCCCCTATAGCAATCAGCCCCAGCATTTT. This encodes CASSGQGRLPYSNQPQHF. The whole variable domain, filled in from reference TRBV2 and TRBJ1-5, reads EPEVTQTPSHQVTQMGQEVILRCVPISNHLYFYWYRQILGQKVEFLVSFYNNEISEKSEIFDDQFSVERPDGSNFTLKIRSTKLEDSAMYFCASSGQGRLPYSNQPQHFGDGTRLSIL.

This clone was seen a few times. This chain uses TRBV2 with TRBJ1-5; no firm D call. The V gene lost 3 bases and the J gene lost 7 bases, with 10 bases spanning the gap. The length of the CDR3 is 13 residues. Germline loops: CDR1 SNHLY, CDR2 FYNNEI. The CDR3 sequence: CASSDVGGQPQHF. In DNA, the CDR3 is TGTGCCAGCAGTGATGTGGGCGGGCAGCCCCAGCATTTT.

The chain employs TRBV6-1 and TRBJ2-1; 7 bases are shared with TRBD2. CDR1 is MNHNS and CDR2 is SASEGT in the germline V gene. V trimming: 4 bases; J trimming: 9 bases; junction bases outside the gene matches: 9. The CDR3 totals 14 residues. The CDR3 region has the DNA TGTGCCAGCAGTGTCCGGGGGGAGAGGGGTGAGCAGTTCTTC. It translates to CASSVRGERGEQFF.

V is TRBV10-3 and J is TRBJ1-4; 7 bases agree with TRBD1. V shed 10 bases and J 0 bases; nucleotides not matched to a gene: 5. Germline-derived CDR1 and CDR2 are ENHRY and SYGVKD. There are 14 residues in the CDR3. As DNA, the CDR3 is TGTGCCACTAGGGACAGCGCAACTAATGAAAAACTGTTTTTT. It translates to CATRDSATNEKLFF.

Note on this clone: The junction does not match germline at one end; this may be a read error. CDR3 protein: CASSPPGQFNF. The CDR3 nucleotides are TGTGCCAGCAGCCCCCCAGGACAGTTCAACTTC. The gene calls are TRBV7-9 and TRBJ2-4; D may be TRBD1 (6 bases). Germline values: CDR1 SEHNR, CDR2 FQNEAQ (reference sequence). The CDR3 extends over 11 amino acids.

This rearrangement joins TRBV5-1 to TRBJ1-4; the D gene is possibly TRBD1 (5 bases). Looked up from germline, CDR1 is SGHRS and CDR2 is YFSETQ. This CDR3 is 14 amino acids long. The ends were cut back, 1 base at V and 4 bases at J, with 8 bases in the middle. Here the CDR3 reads CASSLTGSNEKLFF. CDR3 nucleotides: TGCGCCAGCAGCTTGACAGGCAGTAATGAAAAACTGTTTTTT.

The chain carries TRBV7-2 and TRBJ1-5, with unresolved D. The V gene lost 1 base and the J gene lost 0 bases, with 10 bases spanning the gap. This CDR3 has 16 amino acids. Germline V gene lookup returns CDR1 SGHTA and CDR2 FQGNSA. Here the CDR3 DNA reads TGTGCCAGCAGCTTAGTGGGCGGGGATAGCAATCAGCCCCAGCATTTT. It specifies CASSLVGGDSNQPQHF.

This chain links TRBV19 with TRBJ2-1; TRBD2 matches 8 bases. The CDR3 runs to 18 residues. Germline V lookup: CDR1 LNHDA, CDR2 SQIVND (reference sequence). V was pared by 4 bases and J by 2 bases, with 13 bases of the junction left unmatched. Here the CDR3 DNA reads TGTGCCAGTAGTACTTTACACACTAGCGGAGATCCCTACAATGAGCAGTTCTTC. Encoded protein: CASSTLHTSGDPYNEQFF.

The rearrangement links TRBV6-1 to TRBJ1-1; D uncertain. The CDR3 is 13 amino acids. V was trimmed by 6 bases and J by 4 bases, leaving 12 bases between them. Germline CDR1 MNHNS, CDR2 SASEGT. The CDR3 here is CASRTLAGTEAFF. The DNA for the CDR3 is TGTGCCAGCAGAACCCTAGCCGGCACTGAAGCTTTCTTT.

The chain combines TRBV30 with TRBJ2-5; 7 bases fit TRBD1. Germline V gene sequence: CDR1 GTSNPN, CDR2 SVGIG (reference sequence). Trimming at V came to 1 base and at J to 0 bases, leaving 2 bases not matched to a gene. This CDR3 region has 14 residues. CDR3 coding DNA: TGTGCCTGGAGTGGAAGGGGGCACCAAGAGACCCAGTACTTC. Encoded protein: CAWSGRGHQETQYF.

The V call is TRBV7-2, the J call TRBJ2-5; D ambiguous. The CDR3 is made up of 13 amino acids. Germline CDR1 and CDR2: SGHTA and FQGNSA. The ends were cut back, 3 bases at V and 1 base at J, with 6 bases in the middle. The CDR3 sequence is CASSFPSQETQYF. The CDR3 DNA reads TGTGCCAGCAGCTTTCCCAGCCAAGAGACCCAGTACTTC.

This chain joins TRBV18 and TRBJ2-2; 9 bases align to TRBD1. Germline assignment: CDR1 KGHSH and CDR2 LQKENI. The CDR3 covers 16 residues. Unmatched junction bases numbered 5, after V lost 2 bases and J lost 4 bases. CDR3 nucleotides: TGTGCCAGCTCACCATCTCAGACAGGGGGCACCGGGGAGCTGTTTTTT. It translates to CASSPSQTGGTGELFF. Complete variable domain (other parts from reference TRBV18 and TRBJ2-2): NAGVMQNPRHLVRRRGQEARLRCSPMKGHSHVYWYRQLPEEGLKFMVYLQKENIIDESGMPKERFSAEFPKEGPSILRIQQVVRGDSAAYFCASSPSQTGGTGELFFGEGSRLTVL.

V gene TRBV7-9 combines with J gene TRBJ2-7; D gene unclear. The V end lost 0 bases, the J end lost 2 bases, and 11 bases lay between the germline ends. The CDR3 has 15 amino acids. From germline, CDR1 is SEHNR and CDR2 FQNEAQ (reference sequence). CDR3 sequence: CASSLARVPPYEQYF. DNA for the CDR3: TGTGCCAGCAGCTTAGCGCGAGTTCCGCCCTACGAGCAGTACTTC.

CDR3 region: CASSKEGALLPYEQYF. In nucleotides, the CDR3 is TGTGCCAGCAGCAAGGAAGGGGCCTTACTACCCTACGAGCAGTACTTC. V gene TRBV7-8 combines with J gene TRBJ2-7; tentative D call: TRBD1 (5 bases). The CDR3 totals 16 residues. Trimming pared 5 bases from V and 2 bases from J, leaving 19 bases between. Germline V gene sequence: CDR1 SGHVS, CDR2 FQNEAQ.